This TCR beta chain was found in a study of early T cells in non-severe SARS-CoV-2 infection. Study in general: Bulk RNA taken from unsorted whole blood was sequenced, leaving chains unpaired.

Individual cDNA molecules received unique molecular identifiers during library preparation. TCRdb re-called the 5' RACE reads through MiXCR, storing one row per CDR3 protein. The table shows tens of thousands of distinct CDR3 sequences, with under 6% occurring only once. This clonotype was counted many times. Its antigen is still unknown. This CDR3 has 16 residues. Germline values: CDR1 SGHRS, CDR2 YFSETQ. V shed 1 base, J shed 5 bases, and the junction held 8 bases outside the gene matches. Study-level findings and limits: Missing private and CD4 specificities, VDJdb matching favored anti-spike CD8 responses.

The rearrangement uses TRBV5-1 and TRBJ2-7; 11 bases are a match to TRBD2. The TCR comes from an adult who was a healthcare worker with PCR-confirmed SARS-CoV-2 infection or an uninfected control (not recorded which). The sample consisted of whole blood. The DNA of the CDR3 is TGCGCCAGCAGCTTGAGGCTAGCGGGAGGCACTAACGAGCAGTACTTC. Translated, it gives CASSLRLAGGTNEQYF.